This record looks at one T cell receptor beta chain sequence and its context. No antigen is known for it. Within one base of it there is no much larger clone, and no base qualities were kept. For CDR1 and CDR2, the germline V gene lists SGHDT and YYEEEE. Between the V and J ends, shortened by 4 bases and 1 base respectively, the junction contains 14 bases. From cysteine to phenylalanine, the CDR3 is 15 amino acids long. CDR3 DNA is the only sequence kept; it has 45 bases, read in frame from the first base. The sample originates from a study of shared clonotypes between healthy human individuals (dated by TCRdb to 2020 to 2022). General notes on the study: The cohort included a few men and a couple of women between 18 and 49 years of age. For each donor, CD4 naive and CD4 memory were each run on three plates, CD8 naive on two plates, and CD8 memory on one plate. The study deeply sequenced blood TCR repertoires of five healthy adults to estimate repertoire size and the extent of clonotype sharing between individuals. To increase sequencing depth and limit assay-specific biases, TCR repertoire library preparation and sequencing were carried out by different laboratories using diverse techniques. Between about 0.8 and 9 billion PBMCs per donor were obtained by leukapheresis. The full study reports these points: Estimated clonotype richness was generally larger for naive than for memory subsets. Because the study included a small number of donors, the genetic and exposure-history diversity represented was limited. Compared with non-shared clonotypes, the clonotypes found in all four sorted-subset donors had higher generation probabilities. Pairwise subsampling indicated that sequencing depth was expected to affect the degree of clonotype sharing among donors. Rarefaction of sorted-subset datasets indicated incomplete sequencing despite the large sequencing depth. Across a handful of donors, around 5.4% of naive CD4, approximately 4% of naive CD8, approximately 2.5% of memory CD4, and around 0.4% of memory CD8 clonotypes were shared. Sampling was restricted to blood, and TCR repertoires in tissue are likely to differ from TCR repertoires in blood.

Using the deep immunoSEQ assay, TCR CDR3 regions were amplified from genomic DNA by multiplex PCR. For each cell subset, the extracted genomic DNA was distributed evenly across all wells of several immunoSEQ 96-well plates, and each plate served as one replicate. For sorted subsets, each replicate PCR was loaded with around 200 ng genomic DNA, equivalent to some 27,000 T cell genomes. Purified libraries were quantified with a Qubit 3.0 fluorometer, sized on a Bioanalyzer 2100, and re-quantified with the KAPA Library Quantification kit. A separate single-read 150-cycle Illumina NextSeq 550 flow cell was used to sequence each immunoSEQ 96-well plate. On the study's bioinformatics: Because the immunoSEQ output included only junctional sequences and no quality scores, the filtering could not be the same as the filtering used for full-length reads. To assign V/J genes and CDR3, sequences were annotated using PyIR, a Python wrapper for IgBLAST v1.9, with IMGT germline references. Reads with weak V/J assignments (E-value above 1e-6), missing CDR3, stop codons, out-of-frame junctions, or ambiguous translated residues were removed. A V3J clonotype was defined by an identical inferred V gene, J gene, and CDR3 amino acid sequence. To compute the percentage overlap between repertoires, the number of shared unique clonotypes was divided by the size of the smaller repertoire. Three approaches were used to assess repertoire richness: RTK rarefaction, the Chao1 estimator, and Recon v2.1 estimates of unobserved clonotypes. Generation probabilities were computed with OLGA for all TCRbeta clonotypes obtained by the gDNA method from four donors. What TCRdb holds here is the immuneACCESS table cut down to in-frame rearrangements. Part of the clones is not present; checked against another copy, under half of the missing clones reflect an unresolved V gene, and the others are unexplained. Clone size and the V and J calls come from that table; the DNA yielded D and trimming. This sample holds some 2.1 million clones; about 95% were observed only once. Together, the top ten hold about 1.1% of the sample.

CD8 naive samples were obtained by positive selection for CCR7 among CD45RO-negative cells, yielding a CD45RA+CCR7+ population from which TemRA cells were excluded. Donors were healthy HIV-negative adults with no recently reported acute infections or vaccinations. Every donor was a Caucasian adult residing in Nashville, Tennessee, USA. Blood was obtained by leukapheresis, after which PBMCs were separated by Ficoll-Histopaque density gradient centrifugation and cryopreserved in liquid nitrogen vapor phase. Analytical flow cytometry was used to check the purity and quantity of every magnetically sorted T cell population. From each sorted fraction, genomic DNA was isolated and quantified by UV absorbance on a Nanodrop 2000c.

The source material was naive CD8+ T cells sorted from blood. Sample cell subset or site, as interpreted from the label and publication: CD45RA+CCR7+. The chain uses TRBV5-6 and TRBJ1-1; there is no confident call for the D gene. This sequence originates from a man between 18 and 29 years old in good health. The CDR3 protein: CASSATPRWNTEAFF. The DNA reads as follows: TGTGCCAGCAGCGCCACACCTAGGTGGAACACTGAAGCTTTCTTT.